The source of this TCR beta chain is a study of T cells in Graves' hyperthyroidism and ophthalmopathy. Study-wide background: Peripheral blood was drawn at first diagnosis, prior to all treatment.

CDR3 length: 13 amino acids. Germline V gives CDR1 LNHDA, CDR2 SQIVND (reference sequence). V was shortened by 5 bases and J by 3 bases, with 11 bases between the two germline ends. Template material for amplifying TCR beta CDR3 regions consisted of RNA transcripts. The TCR CDR3 first-round RT-PCR relied on the HTBI primer set. One entry per CDR3 protein, called by TCRdb with MiXCR from the multiplex PCR reads. This table has 300,000 to 400,000 distinct CDR3 sequences, 11% to 15% appearing once. Hyperthyroidism was newly diagnosed in patients aged 18 to 65 (duration under 2 months). Thyroid ultrasound and orbital computed tomography, with clinical symptoms and serum thyroxine and TRAb, informed diagnoses. Source material for PBMCs was 9 to 10 ml fresh peripheral blood. This clonotype was seen a handful of times.

Sample: blood. The chain joins TRBV19 to TRBJ2-7; D tentatively reads TRBD1 or TRBD2 (5 bases each). This sequence was found in a woman in her twenties or thirties with Graves' hyperthyroidism. The CDR3 DNA sequence: TGTGCCAGTAGTTCGGGACCCATCTACGAGCAGTACTTC. Residues: CASSSGPIYEQYF.